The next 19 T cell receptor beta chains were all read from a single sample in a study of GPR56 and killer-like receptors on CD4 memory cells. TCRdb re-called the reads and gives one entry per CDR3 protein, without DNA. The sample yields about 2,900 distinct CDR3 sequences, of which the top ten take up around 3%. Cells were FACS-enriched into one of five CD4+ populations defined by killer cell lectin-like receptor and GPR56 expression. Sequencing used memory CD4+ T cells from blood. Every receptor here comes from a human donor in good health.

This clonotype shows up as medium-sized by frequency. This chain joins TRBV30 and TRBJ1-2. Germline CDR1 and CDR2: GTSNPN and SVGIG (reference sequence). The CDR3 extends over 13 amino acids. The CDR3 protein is CASLSGGEYGYTF.

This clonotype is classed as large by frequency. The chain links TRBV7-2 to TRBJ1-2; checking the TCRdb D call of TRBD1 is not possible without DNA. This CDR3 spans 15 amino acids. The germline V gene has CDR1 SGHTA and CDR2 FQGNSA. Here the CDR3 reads CASSLVTGQGYGYTF.

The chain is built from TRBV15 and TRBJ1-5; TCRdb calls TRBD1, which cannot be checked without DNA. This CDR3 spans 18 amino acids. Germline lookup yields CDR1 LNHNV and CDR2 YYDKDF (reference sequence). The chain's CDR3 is CATSRDYPGTGGDQPQHF.

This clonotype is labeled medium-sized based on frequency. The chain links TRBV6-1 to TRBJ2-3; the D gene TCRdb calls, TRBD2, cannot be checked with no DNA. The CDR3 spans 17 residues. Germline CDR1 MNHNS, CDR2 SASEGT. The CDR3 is CASSVLPGSVRTDTQYF.

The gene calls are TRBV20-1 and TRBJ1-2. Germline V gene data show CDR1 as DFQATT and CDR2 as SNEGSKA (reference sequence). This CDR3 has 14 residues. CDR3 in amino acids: CSASNPAGSGGYTF.

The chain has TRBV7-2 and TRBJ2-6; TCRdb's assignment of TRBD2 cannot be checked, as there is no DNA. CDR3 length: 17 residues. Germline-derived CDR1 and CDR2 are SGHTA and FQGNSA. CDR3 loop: CASSLVSGGAGANVLTF.

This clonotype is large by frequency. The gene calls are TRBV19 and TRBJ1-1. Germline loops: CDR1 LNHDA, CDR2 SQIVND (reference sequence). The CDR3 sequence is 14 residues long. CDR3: CASSISLRNTEAFF.

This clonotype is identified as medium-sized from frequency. The CDR3 loop is CASSEGLAGGTDTQYF. The chain combines TRBV6-1 with TRBJ2-3; checking the TCRdb D call of TRBD2 is not possible without DNA. This CDR3 region has 16 residues. Per the germline V gene, CDR1 is MNHNS and CDR2 is SASEGT.

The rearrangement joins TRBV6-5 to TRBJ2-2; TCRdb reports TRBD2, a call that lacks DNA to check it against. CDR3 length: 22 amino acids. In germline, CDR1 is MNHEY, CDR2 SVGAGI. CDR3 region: CASSYSGRGELWLHLRFGELFF.

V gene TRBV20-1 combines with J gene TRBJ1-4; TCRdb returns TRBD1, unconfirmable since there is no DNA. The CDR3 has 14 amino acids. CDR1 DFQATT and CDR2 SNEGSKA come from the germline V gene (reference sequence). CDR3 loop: CSARAGANNEKLFF.

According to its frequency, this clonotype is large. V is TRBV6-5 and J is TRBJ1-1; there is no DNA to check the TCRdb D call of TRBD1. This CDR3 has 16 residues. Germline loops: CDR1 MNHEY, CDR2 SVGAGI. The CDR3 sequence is CASVYSPQGEFAEAFF.

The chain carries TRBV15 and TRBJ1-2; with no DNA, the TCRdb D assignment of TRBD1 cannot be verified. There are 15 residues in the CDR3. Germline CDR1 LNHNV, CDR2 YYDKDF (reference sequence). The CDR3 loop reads CATSREGQGLYGYTF.

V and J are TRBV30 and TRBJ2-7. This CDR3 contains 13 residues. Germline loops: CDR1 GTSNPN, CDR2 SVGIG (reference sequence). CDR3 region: CAWSAGIAYEQYF.

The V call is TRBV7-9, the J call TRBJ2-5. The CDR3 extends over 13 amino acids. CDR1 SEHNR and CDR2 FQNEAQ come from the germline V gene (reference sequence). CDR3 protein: CASSLSWEETQYF.

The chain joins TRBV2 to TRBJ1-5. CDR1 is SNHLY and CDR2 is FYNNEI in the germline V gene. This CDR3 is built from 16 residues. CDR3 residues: CASSPQSPMSNQPQHF.

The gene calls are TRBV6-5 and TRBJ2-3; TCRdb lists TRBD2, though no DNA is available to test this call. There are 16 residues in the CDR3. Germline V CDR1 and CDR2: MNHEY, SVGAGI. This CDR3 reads CASSYSGTSGGNTQYF.

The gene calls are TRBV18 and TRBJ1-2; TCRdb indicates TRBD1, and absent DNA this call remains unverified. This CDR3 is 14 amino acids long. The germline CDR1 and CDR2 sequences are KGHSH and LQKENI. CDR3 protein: CASSPRGLNYGYTF.

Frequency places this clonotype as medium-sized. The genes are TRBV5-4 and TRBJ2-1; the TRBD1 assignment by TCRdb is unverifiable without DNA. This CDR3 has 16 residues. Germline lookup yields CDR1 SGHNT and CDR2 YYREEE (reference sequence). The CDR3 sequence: CASSFSQGNSYNEQFF. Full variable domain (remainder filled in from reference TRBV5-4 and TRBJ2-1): ETGVTQSPTHLIKTRGQQVTLRCSSQSGHNTVSWYQQALGQGPQFIFQYYREEENGRGNFPPRFSGLQFPNYSSELNVNALELDDSALYLCASSFSQGNSYNEQFFGPGTRLTVL.

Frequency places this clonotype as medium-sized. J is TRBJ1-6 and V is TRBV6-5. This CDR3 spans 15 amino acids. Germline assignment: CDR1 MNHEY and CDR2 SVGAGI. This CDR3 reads CASIPQVGHNSPLHF.